These T cell receptor beta chains were read from a single sample in a study of vaccination and CD4 T cells after COVID-19. TCRdb itself ran the PCR reads through MiXCR, one entry per CDR3 protein. The sample has 14,000 to 15,000 distinct CDR3 sequences, around 67% seen once; the top ten hold around 9.9%. Antigen specificity for these receptors is unknown. Sequencing was done on a sample of CD4+ T cells from blood, cultured in vitro. Receptors were obtained from a human donor who had recovered from COVID-19. CDR3s include the opening cysteine and the closing phenylalanine or tryptophan. A D gene is named only where the DNA matches it firmly. Clone size appears in some rows only: once, few, many, or a class for an expanded clone.

>once|TRBJ1-1|-|TRBV7-7
TGTGCTAGCAGCTTCTATCAGGGCGCTGAAGCTTTCTTT
CASSFYQGAEAFF
>few|TRBJ1-2|-|TRBV6-1
TGTGCCAGCAGTGAAATAGGCAGGAACCATGGCTACACCTTC
CASSEIGRNHGYTF
>few|TRBJ1-6|-|TRBV7-9
TGTGCCAGCAGCTTAATGCCCCGGGGTTCACCCCTCCACTTT
CASSLMPRGSPLHF
>-|TRBJ2-7|-|TRBV12-3/TRBV12-4
TGTGCCAGCAGTTTTGTGGCAGGCCTCTCCTACGAGCAGTACTTC
CASSFVAGLSYEQYF
>-|TRBJ2-3|-|TRBV15
TGTGCCACCAGCAGAGGCGGGGGCCGGGATACGCAGTATTTT
CATSRGGGRDTQYF
>few|TRBJ1-5|-|TRBV19
TGTGCCAGTAGGGAAACAGGGAATCAGCCCCAGCATTTT
CASRETGNQPQHF
>once|TRBJ1-1|-|TRBV7-2
TGTGCCAGCAGCTTATCTGGGGGGCAGAACACTGAAGCTTTCTTT
CASSLSGGQNTEAFF
>-|TRBJ1-2|-|TRBV20-1
TGCAGTGCTAGAGTATATGTCGGGGAGGGATACTATGGCTACACCTTC
CSARVYVGEGYYGYTF
>once|TRBJ2-7|-|TRBV12-3/TRBV12-4
TGTGCCAGCAGGGACAGAGTCTCCTACGAGCAGTACTTC
CASRDRVSYEQYF
>-|TRBJ1-5|TRBD1|TRBV19
TGTGCCACCACCCCAGGGGGCAGAAACAATCAGCCCCAGCATTTT
CATTPGGRNNQPQHF
>-|TRBJ1-1|TRBD1|TRBV27
TGTGCCAGCAGTTTATCACGCCAGACAGGGCACACTGAAGCTTTCTTT
CASSLSRQTGHTEAFF
>-|TRBJ1-3|TRBD1|TRBV27
TGTGCCAGCAGTTTGACAGGGCCAACCTCTGGAAACACCATATATTTT
CASSLTGPTSGNTIYF
>-|TRBJ1-2|TRBD1|TRBV10-1
TGCGCCAGCAGTGAAGACAGGGCCTATGGCTACACCTTC
CASSEDRAYGYTF
>-|TRBJ2-3|TRBD2|TRBV7-2
TGTGCCAGCAGCCTCAGCGGGATGGGGGATACGCAGTATTTT
CASSLSGMGDTQYF
>-|TRBJ2-3|-|TRBV20-1
TGCAGTGTGGGGGCCCCGATGACCACAGATACGCAGTATTTT
CSVGAPMTTDTQYF
>few|TRBJ1-2|-|TRBV7-2
TGTGCCAGCAGCTTAGGCCCAATGGCAGAAGGTTATGGCTACACCTTC
CASSLGPMAEGYGYTF
>-|TRBJ2-7|-|TRBV20-1
TGCAGTGCTAGTTACTTAGGGGCAAGGCGGTACTTC
CSASYLGARRYF
>-|TRBJ1-1|-|TRBV7-6
TGTGCCAGCAGCCCCACACCTGGGAGGGCTTTCTTT
CASSPTPGRAFF
>-|TRBJ1-5|-|TRBV19
TGTGCCAGTAGCCAGGGGAATCAGCCCCAGCATTTT
CASSQGNQPQHF
>-|TRBJ1-2|TRBD1|TRBV28
TGTGCCAGCAGTTTTAAGGACAGGCCCTATGGCTACACCTTC
CASSFKDRPYGYTF
>-|TRBJ2-7|-|TRBV27
TGTGCCAGCAGTTTAAAGGGGTCTCTGTACGAGCAGTACTTC
CASSLKGSLYEQYF
>-|TRBJ1-2|TRBD1|TRBV12-3/TRBV12-4
TGTGCCAGCAGCTTAAAGAGGGACAGCCGCTCTAACTATGGCTACACCTTC
CASSLKRDSRSNYGYTF
>-|TRBJ2-5|TRBD2|TRBV15
TGTGCCACCAGCAGGGCCCCCTCCAGCGGGATTAAAGAGACCCAGTACTTC
CATSRAPSSGIKETQYF
>-|TRBJ1-1|-|TRBV7-9
TGTGCCAGCACGGGGGGGCCGAACACTGAAGCTTTCTTT
CASTGGPNTEAFF
>once|TRBJ1-2|TRBD1|TRBV6-2/TRBV6-3
TGTGCCAGCAGTTACCTGGGACAGAACTATGGCTACACCTTC
CASSYLGQNYGYTF
>once|TRBJ2-5|-|TRBV5-6
TGTGCCAGCAGCTTGTTGGCACCAGAGACCCAGTACTTC
CASSLLAPETQYF
>-|TRBJ1-6|-|TRBV10-3
TGTGCCATCAGCGAACAGAATTCACCCCTCCACTTT
CAISEQNSPLHF
>-|TRBJ1-4|TRBD1|TRBV12-3/TRBV12-4
TGTGCCAGCAGACCTGGGACAGGGAATGAAAAACTGTTTTTT
CASRPGTGNEKLFF
>-|TRBJ2-3|-|TRBV7-2
TGTGCCAGCATCACGGCGGGCAGGGAGTTCACAGATACGCAGTATTTT
CASITAGREFTDTQYF
>few|TRBJ1-1|-|TRBV20-1
TGCAGGCCAGGTGAAGCTTTCTTT
CRPGEAFF
>few|TRBJ1-3|-|TRBV20-1
TGCAGTGCTTACACAGGCCTCTCTGGAAACACCATATATTTT
CSAYTGLSGNTIYF
>-|TRBJ1-3|-|TRBV24-1
TGTGCCACCAGTGAGGGGAATTCGGGCTCTGGAAACACCATATATTTT
CATSEGNSGSGNTIYF
>-|TRBJ2-3|TRBD2|TRBV6-2/TRBV6-3
TGTGCCAGCCGAAACCCCCAACTAGCGGGAGGGAGTGGAGATACGCAGTATTTT
CASRNPQLAGGSGDTQYF
>-|TRBJ1-2|TRBD1|TRBV11-2
TGTGCCAGCAGTCGGGACAGGGCGGCCTACACCTTC
CASSRDRAAYTF
>-|TRBJ1-1|-|TRBV7-9
TGTGCCAGCAGCGAAGCTTTCTTT
CASSEAFF
>-|TRBJ1-2|-|TRBV28
TGTGCCAGCAGTTTATCCCGATATGGCTACACCTTC
CASSLSRYGYTF
>few|TRBJ1-1|-|TRBV4-1
TGCGCCAGCAGCCAAGATCGGGACTTACCTGAAGCTTTCTTT
CASSQDRDLPEAFF
>once|TRBJ2-1|TRBD2|TRBV2
TGTGCCAGCAGGCTAGCGGCAGACAATGAGCAGTTCTTC
CASRLAADNEQFF
>-|TRBJ2-2|TRBD2|TRBV6-5
TGTGCCAGCAGTTACTCAGGGGTTGATAGCGGGAGAACCGGGGAGCTGTTTTTT
CASSYSGVDSGRTGELFF
>few|TRBJ2-7|-|TRBV18
TGTGCCAGCTCATCTCTAAATTACGAGCAGTACTTC
CASSSLNYEQYF
>-|TRBJ1-2|-|TRBV2
TGTGCCAGCAGTGAACGGCAGGGAAACTATGGCTACACCTTC
CASSERQGNYGYTF
>-|TRBJ2-5|-|TRBV27
TGTGCCAGCACCTTCAGGGAATGGAGGGGCGGGGAGACCCAGTACTTC
CASTFREWRGGETQYF
>-|TRBJ2-5|TRBD1|TRBV19
TGTGCCAGTAGCAATCCCTTCGAGACAGGGCAAGAGACCCAGTACTTC
CASSNPFETGQETQYF
>-|TRBJ2-7|TRBD2|TRBV7-2
TGTGCCAGCAGCTTAGTAGTGAGGACTAGCGGGAGACACGAGCAGTACTTC
CASSLVVRTSGRHEQYF
>-|TRBJ2-7|TRBD1|TRBV12-5
TGTGCTAGTGGCCGACAGGGAACCTCCTACGAGCAGTACTTC
CASGRQGTSYEQYF
>-|TRBJ2-1|-|TRBV7-3
TGTGCCAGCAGCTTAACAGGAGCGGGTCTTAATGAGCAGTTCTTC
CASSLTGAGLNEQFF
>-|TRBJ2-3|-|TRBV4-3
TGCGCCAGCAGCCACGGGGAGGCCTACACAGATACGCAGTATTTT
CASSHGEAYTDTQYF
>-|TRBJ1-6|-|TRBV6-4
TGTGCCAGCAGTGAGGACAATAATTCACCCCTCCACTTT
CASSEDNNSPLHF
>-|TRBJ2-7|TRBD2|TRBV4-1
TGCGCCAGCAGCCAAGGAGGGGCTAGCGGGAGGGCCACAAGTGAGCAGTACTTC
CASSQGGASGRATSEQYF
>once|TRBJ2-2|-|TRBV7-6
TGTGCCAGCGGTCATTGGAGTGGCACCGGGGAGCTGTTTTTT
CASGHWSGTGELFF
>-|TRBJ2-1|TRBD2|TRBV6-4
TGTGCCAGCAGCCTCACTAGCGGGAACTACAATGAGCAGTTCTTC
CASSLTSGNYNEQFF
>-|TRBJ2-3|-|TRBV29-1
TGCAGCGTTGCTAACGGGAGCACAGATACGCAGTATTTT
CSVANGSTDTQYF
>-|TRBJ1-6|-|TRBV27
TGTGCCAGCAGTTTGGGCAGGAATTATAATTCACCCCTCCACTTT
CASSLGRNYNSPLHF
>-|TRBJ2-1|-|TRBV7-9
TGTGCCAGCAGTAGAATCGAGCAGTTCTTC
CASSRIEQFF